This TCR beta chain was captured in a study of human T cells and chemical hapten exposure. The study, taken as a whole, reports: Those TCRs sitting above 1 in 1000 frequency stayed the same with DPC sensitization.

Sample time point: patch test 3, about 24 weeks after DPC sensitization. Specified treatment: therapeutic diphenylcyclopropenone sensitization with weekly scalp DPC. Phlebotomy was performed prior to application of every patch test. Authors' data handling: Sample TCR counts, which ranged from roughly 20,000 to 690,600, had a median of roughly 96,000. TCRdb re-derived calls from the RACE reads in MiXCR, one entry per CDR3 protein. Clone size and V and J calls follow TCRdb, not the original study. This table has over 80,000 distinct CDR3 sequences, 11% appearing once. This clonotype showed up just a few times. Its antigen is still unknown. The CDR3 loop spans 14 amino acids. V dropped 2 bases and J dropped 1 base, with 9 bases sitting between them. Germline V gene lookup returns CDR1 SGHRS and CDR2 YFSETQ.

This TCR was recovered from a woman in her thirties with alopecia areata. Some clones in this sample may be carry-over from other donors' samples. The rearrangement uses TRBV5-1 and TRBJ2-5; D is perhaps TRBD2 (6 bases). The sample was whole blood, taken in connection with sensitization to the hapten diphenylcyclopropenone (DPC). The CDR3 sequence: CASSFTSLQETQYF. The CDR3 DNA is TGCGCCAGCAGCTTCACTAGCCTCCAAGAGACCCAGTACTTC.